Each of the 29 T cell receptor beta chains below was sequenced from the same sample in a study of cytomegalovirus exposure and HLA in healthy donors. PCR employed 60 Vbeta and 13 Jbeta primers. Only in-frame clones appear in the TCRdb table, and some are missing; sequencing was by immunoSEQ multiplex PCR. This sample's table has about 160,000 clones. The sample comprised PBMCs. These receptors were taken from a young man in good health and CMV-seronegative.

The rearrangement joins TRBV1 to TRBJ2-7; TRBD1 reflects the table's D call only, with no check against the DNA. TRBV1 counts as a pseudogene. This CDR3 spans 14 amino acids. CDR3: CTSSPGKGFYEQYF. The CDR3 DNA reads as TGCACCAGCAGCCCAGGGAAGGGGTTTTACGAGCAGTACTTC.

V usage is TRBV9 and J usage is TRBJ2-1; 11 bases agree with TRBD2. CDR1 is SGDLS, CDR2 YYNGEE, per germline. The CDR3 length is 19 residues. The trim removed 2 bases at V and 1 base at J, leaving 11 bases unmatched. The CDR3 here is CASSVKASGRIGSYNEQFF. The CDR3 coding sequence is TGTGCCAGCAGCGTTAAGGCTAGCGGGAGGATCGGGTCCTACAATGAGCAGTTCTTC.

The V and J genes are TRBV10-2 and TRBJ2-2; TRBD2 matches at 10 bases. Trimming at V came to 8 bases and at J to 1 base, leaving 4 bases not matched to a gene. This CDR3 spans 15 amino acids. Germline V gene lookup returns CDR1 WSHSY and CDR2 SAAADI. CDR3 DNA sequence: TGCGCCAGCGCTGGACTAGCGGAGAACACCGGGGAGCTGTTTTTT. Encoded protein: CASAGLAENTGELFF.

The chain combines TRBV5-4 with TRBJ2-5, with 8 bases that match TRBD2. Judging by the DNA end, TRBJ2-7 fits better; the J call may be wrong. The V gene's germline CDR1 is SGHNT and CDR2 YYREEE (reference sequence). This CDR3 has 15 amino acids. CDR3 loop: CASRRGLGESYEQYF. As DNA, the CDR3 is TGTGCCAGCAGACGGGGACTAGGAGAGTCCTACGAGCAGTACTTC.

CDR3 sequence (DNA): TGTGCCAGCAGTTCTCTACAGGCGTACACTGAAGCTTTCTTT. Translation: CASSSLQAYTEAFF. This chain links TRBV28 with TRBJ1-1; D may be TRBD1 (5 bases). Germline assignment: CDR1 MDHEN and CDR2 SYDVKM. The CDR3 covers 14 residues. The germline V and J ends were trimmed by 4 bases and 3 bases, with 12 bases remaining between them.

V usage is TRBV7-9 and J usage is TRBJ1-1; D is uncertain. V was trimmed by 6 bases and J by 0 bases, leaving 8 bases between them. The CDR3 spans 13 residues. Germline V gives CDR1 SEHNR, CDR2 FQNEAQ (reference sequence). This chain's CDR3 is CASSPVVNTEAFF. The CDR3 nucleotides read TGTGCCAGCAGTCCCGTAGTGAACACTGAAGCTTTCTTT.

The genes are TRBV7-8 and TRBJ2-5; 7 bases line up with TRBD2. The V gene end was trimmed by 4 bases and the J gene end by 2 bases; junction bases not matched to a gene: 1. Germline CDR1 is SGHVS and CDR2 is FQNEAQ. This CDR3 comprises 13 residues. The CDR3: CASSWREQETQYF. The CDR3 DNA follows: TGTGCCAGCAGCTGGCGGGAGCAAGAGACCCAGTACTTC.

This chain joins TRBV4-1 and TRBJ1-5, with 8 bases fitting TRBD1. Germline V gene data show CDR1 as MGHRA and CDR2 as YSYEKL. V trimming: 0 bases; J trimming: 0 bases; junction bases outside the gene matches: 19. The CDR3 runs to 22 residues. CDR3 sequence (DNA): TGCGCCAGCAGCCAAGATCAGCCAGGGGGCGCAAACGACCTATATAGCAATCAGCCCCAGCATTTT. It specifies CASSQDQPGGANDLYSNQPQHF.

The chain is built from TRBV28 and TRBJ2-1; 7 nucleotides agree with TRBD1. The CDR3 has 16 amino acids. Per the germline V gene, CDR1 is MDHEN and CDR2 is SYDVKM. After removal of 1 base from V and 6 bases from J, the junction contained 9 bases not matched to a gene. The CDR3 sequence: CASSLYGQAFANEQFF. CDR3 bases: TGTGCCAGCAGTTTATATGGACAGGCTTTTGCCAATGAGCAGTTCTTC.

V and J are TRBV27 and TRBJ1-2; weak D call: TRBD1 (5 bases). The CDR3 is made up of 15 amino acids. The germline V gene has CDR1 MNHEY and CDR2 SMNVEV (reference sequence). Trimming took off 3 bases at V and 6 bases at J, with 17 bases between the two ends. CDR3 amino acids: CASSFKGIGYNGYTF. In DNA form, the CDR3 reads TGTGCCAGCAGTTTCAAGGGGATTGGGTATAATGGCTACACCTTC.

The chain has TRBV6-5 and TRBJ1-4, with TRBD1 identical over 9 bases. The V gene end was trimmed by 6 bases and the J gene end by 7 bases; junction bases not matched to a gene: 6. Per germline, CDR1 MNHEY and CDR2 SVGAGI. The CDR3 loop spans 14 amino acids. The CDR3 sequence is CASSLNRGREKLFF. Written as DNA, the CDR3 is TGTGCCAGCAGCCTCAACAGGGGGCGTGAAAAACTGTTTTTT.

The chain uses TRBV30 and TRBJ2-5, with 7 bases aligning to TRBD1. Per germline, CDR1 GTSNPN and CDR2 SVGIG (reference sequence). The junction had 9 bases not matched to a gene; V was cut back by 6 bases and J by 5 bases. CDR3 length equals 13 residues. This CDR3 reads CACGTVIGETQYF. The CDR3 nucleotides are TGTGCCTGCGGGACAGTCATTGGGGAGACCCAGTACTTC.

The chain uses TRBV6-1 and TRBJ1-1; D is unclear. The V gene lost 0 bases and the J gene lost 1 base, with 3 bases spanning the gap. Germline V lookup: CDR1 MNHNS, CDR2 SASEGT. This CDR3 region has 13 residues. CDR3 region: CASSEAANTEAFF. In DNA form, the CDR3 reads TGTGCCAGCAGTGAAGCGGCGAACACTGAAGCTTTCTTT.

The V and J genes are TRBV7-3 and TRBJ2-5; 7 bases align to TRBD1. This CDR3 spans 14 amino acids. Trimming took 5 bases from V and 1 from J; bases not matched to a gene: 4. The germline V gene has CDR1 SGHTA and CDR2 FQGTGA. The CDR3 reads CASSPTGLQETQYF. CDR3 nucleotide sequence: TGTGCCAGCAGCCCGACAGGGCTCCAAGAGACCCAGTACTTC.

The chain combines TRBV7-9 with TRBJ2-2, with TRBD2 identical over 10 bases. CDR3 length: 15 amino acids. V lost 1 base, J lost 6 bases, and 2 bases stayed unmatched. Looked up from germline, CDR1 is SEHNR and CDR2 is FQNEAQ (reference sequence). This chain's CDR3 is CASSLGLAGAGELFF. In DNA, the CDR3 is TGTGCCAGCAGCTTAGGGCTAGCGGGAGCCGGGGAGCTGTTTTTT. Full variable domain (outside the CDR3, taken from reference TRBV7-9 and TRBJ2-2): DTGVSQNPRHKITKRGQNVTFRCDPISEHNRLYWYRQTLGQGPEFLTYFQNEAQLEKSRLLSDRFSAERPKGSFSTLEIQRTEQGDSAMYLCASSLGLAGAGELFFGEGSRLTVL.

CDR3 DNA sequence: TGCGCCACCGGGGGTTCGGGACTAGAAGCCGGGGAGCTGTTTTTT. Protein sequence: CATGGSGLEAGELFF. The chain joins TRBV10-1 to TRBJ2-2; 8 bases are shared with TRBD2. The CDR3 length is 15 residues. Germline CDR1 WNHNN, CDR2 SYGVQD (reference sequence). V was pared by 10 bases and J by 6 bases, with 13 bases of the junction left unmatched.

The CDR3 reads CASTAYRSYEQFF. The CDR3 coding sequence is TGTGCCAGCACGGCTTATCGTAGCTATGAGCAGTTCTTC. The rearrangement links TRBV5-4 to TRBJ2-1; D is unresolved. CDR1 is SGHNT, CDR2 YYREEE, per germline (reference sequence). This CDR3 is built from 13 residues. V gave up 6 bases and J gave up 8 bases, with 15 bases separating them.

This chain uses TRBV7-9 with TRBJ1-5, with D possibly matching TRBD1 (5 bases). CDR1 and CDR2 from the germline V gene are SEHNR and FQNEAQ (reference sequence). The CDR3 length is 14 residues. V was shortened by 1 base and J by 4 bases, with 8 bases between the two germline ends. CDR3 loop: CASSLGQNNQPQHF. The CDR3 region has the DNA TGTGCCAGCAGCTTAGGACAGAATAATCAGCCCCAGCATTTT.

V is TRBV7-3 and J is TRBJ1-1; 10 bases match TRBD1. Germline CDR1 SGHTA, CDR2 FQGTGA. This CDR3 contains 14 residues. V lost 5 bases to trimming and J lost 5 bases; unmatched junction nucleotides: 5. The CDR3 region is CASSQTGGYTEAFF. The CDR3 DNA reads TGTGCCAGCAGCCAGACAGGGGGCTATACTGAAGCTTTCTTT.

The rearrangement joins TRBV6-6 to TRBJ2-3; 10 nucleotides agree with TRBD2. With V trimmed by 0 bases and J by 6 bases, 3 bases remained unmatched. Germline CDR1 MNHNY, CDR2 SVGAGI (reference sequence). The CDR3 covers 15 residues. The CDR3 loop reads CASSYSGTSADTQYF. The CDR3 DNA sequence: TGTGCCAGCAGTTACTCGGGGACTAGCGCTGATACGCAGTATTTT.

The genes are TRBV11-2 and TRBJ2-7, with 7 bases matching TRBD2. J lost 1 base, V lost 4 bases, and 4 bases had no gene match. The germline gives CDR1 SGHAT, CDR2 FQNNGV. This CDR3 is built from 14 residues. In DNA form, the CDR3 reads TGTGCCAGCAGCTATGGGGGGGAATCCTACGAGCAGTACTTC. Protein: CASSYGGESYEQYF.

The rearrangement links TRBV11-3 to TRBJ2-7, with TRBD1 identical over 9 bases. This CDR3 has 17 amino acids. Germline lookup yields CDR1 SGHNT and CDR2 YENEEA. J lost 2 bases, V lost 8 bases, and 16 bases had no gene match. This CDR3 is CASRMRWGTGGAYEQYF. The CDR3, as DNA: TGTGCCAGCCGTATGCGCTGGGGAACAGGGGGCGCCTACGAGCAGTACTTC.

The rearrangement uses TRBV6-5 and TRBJ2-5; no reliable D call. Judging by the DNA end, TRBJ2-7 fits better; the J call may be wrong. The germline CDR1 and CDR2 sequences are MNHEY and SVGAGI. The CDR3 is 11 residues long. This chain's CDR3 is CASSTIYEQYF. In DNA, the CDR3 is TGTGCCAGCAGTACTATATACGAGCAGTACTTC.

The chain employs TRBV4-3 and TRBJ1-2; no reliable D call. The CDR3 spans 15 residues. V was trimmed by 0 bases and J by 0 bases, leaving 8 bases between them. CDR1 is LGHNA and CDR2 is YSLEER in the germline V gene. CDR3 nucleotide sequence: TGCGCCAGCAGCCAAGATACCGGGACTAACTATGGCTACACCTTC. Translating it yields CASSQDTGTNYGYTF.

The chain joins TRBV7-8 to TRBJ2-1; tentatively, D is TRBD1 (6 bases). Trimming removed 4 bases at V and 3 bases at J, with 19 bases between. This CDR3 spans 17 amino acids. The germline V gene has CDR1 SGHVS and CDR2 FQNEAQ. CDR3 sequence reads: CASSSGVTPRSYNEQFF. CDR3 nucleotide sequence: TGTGCCAGCAGCTCAGGGGTGACCCCGCGAAGCTACAATGAGCAGTTCTTC. The full variable domain, rest sourced from reference TRBV7-8 and TRBJ2-1, is GAGVSQSPRYKVAKRGQDVALRCDPISGHVSLFWYQQALGQGPEFLTYFQNEAQLDKSGLPSDRFFAERPEGSVSTLKIQRTQQEDSAVYLCASSSGVTPRSYNEQFFGPGTRLTVL.

The rearrangement uses TRBV19 and TRBJ2-2, with D perhaps matching TRBD1 (5 bases). Germline loops: CDR1 LNHDA, CDR2 SQIVND (reference sequence). This CDR3 contains 13 residues. The V end was cut by 7 bases, the J end by 4 bases, with 10 bases between. The CDR3 loop reads CASTKGFTGELFF. CDR3 nucleotide sequence: TGTGCCAGTACCAAGGGGTTCACCGGGGAGCTGTTTTTT.

The V gene is TRBV4-2, the J gene TRBJ2-7; 7 bases are shared with TRBD2. CDR3 length equals 14 residues. With 8 bases clipped from V and 4 bases from J, the junction kept 11 bases outside the gene matches. CDR1 and CDR2 from the germline V gene are LGHNA and YNFKEQ. CDR3 DNA sequence: TGTGCCAGCTCTCTATCGGGCGGGAGTTACGAGCAGTACTTC. This translates into CASSLSGGSYEQYF.

The V and J genes are TRBV7-2 and TRBJ2-7, with 13 bases lining up with TRBD2. Unmatched junction bases numbered 8, after V lost 0 bases and J lost 6 bases. From germline, CDR1 is SGHTA and CDR2 FQGNSA. The CDR3 covers 17 residues. The CDR3, as DNA: TGTGCCAGCAGCTTAGCAGGTGGGACTAGCGGGACCTCCGAGCAGTACTTC. Protein: CASSLAGGTSGTSEQYF.

In nucleotides, the CDR3 is TGTGCCAGCAGCTTGTTCGGGACAGATAGATATAATTCACCCCTCCACTTT. This gives the protein CASSLFGTDRYNSPLHF. The V call is TRBV5-6, the J call TRBJ1-6; 7 bases map to TRBD1. The germline V gene encodes CDR1 SGHDT and CDR2 YYEEEE. The trim removed 1 base at V and 4 bases at J, leaving 8 bases unmatched. CDR3 size: 17 residues.